This T cell receptor beta chain derives from a study of Graves' ophthalmopathy and Graves' hyperthyroidism. Study at large: Researchers obtained peripheral blood at initial diagnosis, before any treatment had begun.

This clonotype was picked up many times. No progression to ophthalmopathy over 18 months defined stable hyperthyroidism. Aged 18 to 65, the patients with hyperthyroidism had under 2 months' duration and were newly diagnosed. Ineligible for inclusion were patients with other autoimmune diseases, uncontrolled infections, pregnancy or lactation. Amplification targeted the TCR beta CDR3 regions, with RNA transcripts as the source material. The authors performed first-round RT-PCR with HTBI primers and then a second-round multiplex PCR. TCRdb redid the calling of the multiplex PCR reads with MiXCR, one entry per CDR3 protein. The data contain some 360,000 distinct CDR3 sequences, 15% to 20% of them singletons. This CDR3 spans 11 amino acids. Germline CDR1 reads SQVTM; CDR2 reads ANQGSEA. The V and J ends lost 4 bases and 6 bases respectively, with 9 bases between them.

This sequence was found in an adult woman with stable Graves' hyperthyroidism. The source material was peripheral blood. This chain joins TRBV29-1 and TRBJ1-1; the D gene is possibly TRBD1 (5 bases). The CDR3 DNA follows: TGCAGCGTTGTAGAGGGGCCTGAAGCTTTCTTT. Translation: CSVVEGPEAFF.